This TCR beta chain is drawn from a study of shared clonotypes between healthy human individuals. Study overall: With ages of 18 to 49, the donors were two women and three men.

This CDR3 has 16 residues. Per the germline V gene, CDR1 is KGHSH and CDR2 is LQKENI. The V end lost 3 bases, the J end lost 2 bases, and 17 bases lay between the germline ends. Assay used: immunoSEQ multiplex PCR; TCRdb lists only in-frame clones, some missing. Of about 2.3 million clones listed, 80% to 95% were seen once; the top ten hold about 0.39%. The sample consisted of naive CD4+ T cells from PBMCs. As for subset: CD45RA+ positively selected. The sequence came from a man younger than 35 in good health. Some clones in this sample may be carry-over from other donors' samples. This rearrangement joins TRBV18 to TRBJ2-7; possibly TRBD2 for D (6 bases). The CDR3 protein is CASSPTIERATYEQYF. The CDR3 region has the DNA TGTGCCAGCTCACCCACGATCGAGCGGGCCACCTACGAGCAGTACTTC.